A single sample gave rise to the 9 T cell receptor beta chains below, sequenced in a study of blood T cells in healthy people across ages (dated by TCRdb to between 2014 and 2017). To prepare the library, 5' RACE was applied. The instrument was an Illumina HiSeq 2500. The second PCR ran for roughly 7 to 11 cycles and used a J-beta primer mix along with a sample-barcoded 5' primer. Starting from the raw public reads, TCRdb applied fastp trimming at Q25, assembled clones with MiXCR and retained in-frame beta chains. When rows share a CDR3 protein, they turn into one entry using the most common DNA and genes. The sample table shows roughly 1,300,000 distinct CDR3 sequences, and almost 60% are seen once. Together, the top ten hold 5% to 7% of the sample. Material: blood. These receptors were obtained from a man aged 18 to 29 in good health.

The gene calls are TRBV27 and TRBJ2-7; D perhaps matches TRBD2 (5 bases). V lost 6 bases, J lost 4 bases, and 13 bases lay in between. This CDR3 is built from 13 residues. CDR1 and CDR2 from the germline V gene are MNHEY and SMNVEV (reference sequence). CDR3 sequence: CASRASPTYEQYF. Written as DNA, the CDR3 is TGTGCCAGCAGGGCTAGCCCCACATACGAGCAGTACTTC.

This clonotype was picked up a small number of times. The rearrangement links TRBV7-2 to TRBJ2-7; D ambiguous. Germline lookup yields CDR1 SGHTA and CDR2 FQGNSA. The CDR3 is made up of 14 amino acids. The germline V and J ends were trimmed by 1 base and 5 bases, with 12 bases remaining between them. DNA for the CDR3: TGTGCCAGCAGCTTAGGCCTGGGCATCAACGAGCAGTACTTC. It is translated as CASSLGLGINEQYF. Full variable domain (rest looked up from reference TRBV7-2 and TRBJ2-7): GAGVSQSPSNKVTEKGKDVELRCDPISGHTALYWYRQSLGQGLEFLIYFQGNSAPDKSGLPSDRFSAERTGGSVSTLTIQRTQQEDSAVYLCASSLGLGINEQYFGPGTRLTVT.

The CDR3 sequence: CASSPFWAGSYNEQFF. CDR3 nucleotide sequence: TGTGCCAGCAGCCCCTTCTGGGCCGGAAGTTACAATGAGCAGTTCTTC. V usage is TRBV7-2 and J usage is TRBJ2-1, with D unclear. The germline V gene has CDR1 SGHTA and CDR2 FQGNSA. The CDR3 consists of 16 residues. V was cut by 5 bases and J by 4 bases, with 18 bases left in between.

This clonotype turned up a few times. This chain connects TRBV28 to TRBJ2-7; D remains unclear. Germline values: CDR1 MDHEN, CDR2 SYDVKM. Between the trimmed V and J ends, which lost 4 bases and 5 bases, there was a span of 12 bases. This CDR3 is built from 13 residues. This CDR3 is CASSSPGPNEQYF. The CDR3 nucleotides read TGTGCCAGCAGTTCCCCCGGCCCCAACGAGCAGTACTTC.

The chain uses TRBV4-2 and TRBJ2-7, with 8 bases lining up with TRBD1. After removal of 3 bases from V and 4 bases from J, the junction contained 8 bases not matched to a gene. This CDR3 is 15 amino acids long. Germline V CDR1 and CDR2: LGHNA, YNFKEQ. CDR3 nucleotides: TGTGCCAGCAGCCACCGACCAGGGGGCCCTTACGAGCAGTACTTC. It translates to CASSHRPGGPYEQYF.

This clonotype has more than one count but fewer than ten. V usage is TRBV28 and J usage is TRBJ2-7; 10 bases agree with TRBD1. The J call may be faulty, since TRBJ2-5 better matches the DNA end. The CDR3 sequence is 17 residues long. Germline V lookup: CDR1 MDHEN, CDR2 SYDVKM. The CDR3: CASSSPGQGFLTETQYF. CDR3 nucleotide sequence: TGTGCCAGCAGCTCACCGGGACAGGGGTTTCTCACGGAGACCCAGTACTTC.

The chain has TRBV5-6 and TRBJ2-7, with 7 positions matching TRBD1. V trimming: 1 base; J trimming: 3 bases; junction bases outside the gene matches: 4. Germline lookup yields CDR1 SGHDT and CDR2 YYEEEE. CDR3 length: 14 amino acids. This chain's CDR3 is CASSLIPGGYEQYF. The CDR3 bases are TGTGCCAGCAGCTTGATTCCAGGGGGCTACGAGCAGTACTTC.

The V and J genes are TRBV6-1 and TRBJ2-1, with 14 bases that match TRBD2. The V gene's germline CDR1 is MNHNS and CDR2 SASEGT. The length of the CDR3 is 19 residues. J lost 1 base, V lost 2 bases, and 7 bases had no gene match. This CDR3 is CASSEHRGLAGESYNEQFF. The CDR3 DNA follows: TGTGCCAGCAGTGAACACCGGGGACTAGCGGGGGAATCCTACAATGAGCAGTTCTTC.

The chain has TRBV7-9 and TRBJ2-1; D is uncertain. This CDR3 is built from 12 residues. The germline CDR1 and CDR2 sequences are SEHNR and FQNEAQ (reference sequence). V lost 5 bases and J lost 5, with 7 bases in between. DNA for the CDR3: TGTGCCAGCAGCGCGGACCACAATGAGCAGTTCTTC. It codes for CASSADHNEQFF.